The 5 T cell receptor beta chains below were found in one sample sequenced in a study of radiotherapy plus CTLA-4 blockade in lung cancer. Some clones are missing from TCRdb's copy, which holds only in-frame ones; the method was immunoSEQ multiplex PCR. The table records about 120,000 clones, 85% to 90% of them present only once. The specimen comprised peripheral blood, sampled from a patient treated with radiotherapy plus ipilimumab. Receptors were obtained from a human donor with non-small cell lung cancer that progressed on radiotherapy plus ipilimumab.

The chain carries TRBV7-3 and TRBJ2-7; TRBD1 or TRBD2 may be the D gene (6 bases each). The CDR3 is 13 amino acids. Per germline, CDR1 SGHTA and CDR2 FQGTGA. V was shortened by 3 bases and J by 7 bases, with 13 bases between the two germline ends. The CDR3 here is CASSFQQGGEQYF. CDR3 in DNA: TGTGCCAGCAGCTTTCAACAGGGAGGAGAGCAGTACTTC.

This chain links TRBV6-1 with TRBJ2-1; maybe TRBD1 (6 bases). Germline V CDR1 and CDR2: MNHNS, SASEGT. This CDR3 is built from 13 residues. The V gene lost 5 bases and the J gene lost 5 bases, with 10 bases spanning the gap. The DNA for the CDR3 is TGTGCCAGCAGTTCTACAGGGAACAATGAGCAGTTCTTC. Amino acid sequence: CASSSTGNNEQFF.

Here the CDR3 reads CASTDGYEQYF. CDR3 bases: TGTGCCAGCACCGATGGGTACGAGCAGTACTTC. V usage is TRBV6-1 and J usage is TRBJ2-7; D gene ambiguous. Per germline, CDR1 MNHNS and CDR2 SASEGT. V lost 7 bases and J lost 4, with 8 bases in between. This CDR3 comprises 11 residues.

This clone was seen a single time. The chain carries TRBV11-2 and TRBJ2-6; 8 nucleotides match TRBD1. Germline CDR1 SGHAT, CDR2 FQNNGV. The CDR3 has 15 residues. V shed 7 bases and J 3 bases; nucleotides not matched to a gene: 5. In DNA, the CDR3 is TGTGCCAGCACCCACAGGGGGTTTGGGGCCAACGTCCTGACTTTC. Its translation: CASTHRGFGANVLTF.

This chain connects TRBV7-9 to TRBJ1-1; the D gene is possibly TRBD1 (6 bases). V was shortened by 5 bases and J by 0 bases, with 16 bases between the two germline ends. Germline V CDR1 and CDR2: SEHNR, FQNEAQ (reference sequence). The CDR3 sequence is 16 residues long. DNA for the CDR3: TGTGCCAGCAGCCGGATCCAGGGGCCTATGAACACTGAAGCTTTCTTT. As protein: CASSRIQGPMNTEAFF. The entire variable domain, with the rest obtained from reference TRBV7-9 and TRBJ1-1, is as follows: DTGVSQNPRHKITKRGQNVTFRCDPISEHNRLYWYRQTLGQGPEFLTYFQNEAQLEKSRLLSDRFSAERPKGSFSTLEIQRTEQGDSAMYLCASSRIQGPMNTEAFFGQGTRLTVV.